This T cell receptor beta chain was profiled in a study of T cells after yellow fever vaccination. Background on the study: Low-cell-number fractions underwent preparation using SMART-Seq v4 Ultra Low Input. Whole-study results and caveats: In post-booster samples, most primary-vaccination clones reappeared (just under 97% CD4, 88% CD8). It was a small share of clonotypes that appeared in both CD4 and CD8 compartments. Weaker, the secondary response peaked sooner, at day 5 versus 15.

TCRdb redid the calling of the 5' RACE reads with MiXCR, one entry per CDR3 protein. The repertoire holds hundreds of thousands of distinct CDR3 sequences, 9% to 15% seen once, with just under 15% in the top ten. The CDR3 extends over 15 amino acids. Per germline, CDR1 SQVTM and CDR2 ANQGSEA. Unmatched junction bases numbered 8, after V lost 1 base and J lost 5 bases. In its sample, this clonotype was seen a few times. Antigen: not known. The genes are TRBV29-1 and TRBJ2-3; 8 nucleotides line up with TRBD1. Sequencing was performed on PBMCs, taken on the day of the yellow fever booster vaccination. This TCR was sampled from a man aged 30-40 years who received the YFV17D yellow fever vaccine. CDR3 coding DNA: TGCAGCGTTGAAGTCGGGGACAGGAAGCAAGATACGCAGTATTTT. It specifies CSVEVGDRKQDTQYF.